Each of the 26 T cell receptor beta chains below was sequenced from the same sample in a study of cytomegalovirus exposure and HLA in healthy donors. It was with 60 Vbeta and 13 Jbeta primers that the PCR ran. Data came from immunoSEQ multiplex PCR; TCRdb stores just in-frame clones and leaves some out. The sample has roughly 200,000 clones; about 89% are singletons. Specimen: PBMCs. The source is a woman under 30 in good health and CMV-seronegative.

The chain has TRBV18 and TRBJ2-7; TRBD2 matches 8 bases. CDR3 length equals 13 residues. Germline V gene data show CDR1 as KGHSH and CDR2 as LQKENI. V lost 5 bases, J lost 4 bases, and 4 bases stayed unmatched. The CDR3 region is CASSGGGWYEQYF. The CDR3 nucleotides read TGTGCCAGCTCAGGCGGGGGGTGGTACGAGCAGTACTTC.

Worth noting for this clone: The germline gene is not matched at one end of the junction; a read error may be the cause. CDR3 nucleotide sequence: TGCGCCAGCAGCTTGTCGTCCTCCCTAGCCAAAAACAGTCAGTACTTC. It codes for CASSLSSSLAKNSQYF. The chain combines TRBV5-1 with TRBJ2-4; D perhaps matches TRBD2 (5 bases). Germline lookup yields CDR1 SGHRS and CDR2 YFSETQ. The CDR3 spans 16 residues.

The V and J genes are TRBV14 and TRBJ2-3; possible D gene TRBD1, 6 bases. The CDR3 has 17 residues. Germline V gene sequence: CDR1 SGHDN, CDR2 FVKESK. Trimming left V 2 bases short and J 2 bases short, with 17 bases between. DNA of the CDR3: TGTGCCAGCAGCCAAAATGGACCGGGACAACTCACAGATACGCAGTATTTT. Translated: CASSQNGPGQLTDTQYF. Full variable domain (missing parts from reference TRBV14 and TRBJ2-3): EAGVTQFPSHSVIEKGQTVTLRCDPISGHDNLYWYRRVMGKEIKFLLHFVKESKQDESGMPNNRFLAERTGGTYSTLKVQPAELEDSGVYFCASSQNGPGQLTDTQYFGPGTRLTVL.

The genes are TRBV7-2 and TRBJ2-3; possible D gene TRBD2, 6 bases. Trimming shortened V by 2 bases and J by 2 bases, and 11 bases separated the two germline ends. The CDR3 covers 15 residues. Germline CDR1 is SGHTA and CDR2 is FQGNSA. CDR3 sequence: CASSLRAGYTDTQYF. In nucleotides, the CDR3 is TGTGCCAGCAGCTTAAGGGCGGGATACACAGATACGCAGTATTTT.

The J gene is TRBJ2-1, the V gene TRBV27; 10 bases are a match to TRBD2. Germline CDR1 MNHEY, CDR2 SMNVEV (reference sequence). The CDR3 is 17 amino acids. Unmatched junction bases numbered 6, after V lost 1 base and J lost 3 bases. CDR3 protein: CASSLLRSGRVYNEQFF. The DNA for the CDR3 is TGTGCCAGCAGTTTATTGAGGAGCGGGAGGGTCTACAATGAGCAGTTCTTC.

This clone was found once. The rearrangement uses TRBV7-9 and TRBJ1-2, with D possibly being TRBD1 (6 bases). Between the trimmed V and J ends, which lost 4 bases and 0 bases, there was a span of 15 bases. The CDR3 spans 16 residues. Germline assignment: CDR1 SEHNR and CDR2 FQNEAQ (reference sequence). The CDR3 spells CASSSDGGRANYGYTF. CDR3 in DNA: TGTGCCAGCAGCTCCGATGGGGGCCGAGCTAACTATGGCTACACCTTC.

This clone was seen a single time. The chain has TRBV15 and TRBJ2-5; D remains ambiguous. The CDR3 is 13 amino acids. CDR1 and CDR2 from the germline V gene are LNHNV and YYDKDF (reference sequence). The ends were cut back, 0 bases at V and 4 bases at J, with 6 bases in the middle. Here the CDR3 DNA reads TGTGCCACCAGCAGAGATCCGGGAGAGACCCAGTACTTC. Translation: CATSRDPGETQYF.

V gene TRBV2 combines with J gene TRBJ1-1; the D gene is possibly TRBD1 (5 bases). CDR1 and CDR2 from the germline V gene are SNHLY and FYNNEI. The V gene lost 2 bases and the J gene lost 4 bases, with 11 bases spanning the gap. The CDR3 has 14 residues. DNA of the CDR3: TGTGCCAGCAGTGAATCTGGGGGACTCACTGAAGCTTTCTTT. Its protein is CASSESGGLTEAFF. Full variable domain (remainder filled in from reference TRBV2 and TRBJ1-1): EPEVTQTPSHQVTQMGQEVILRCVPISNHLYFYWYRQILGQKVEFLVSFYNNEISEKSEIFDDQFSVERPDGSNFTLKIRSTKLEDSAMYFCASSESGGLTEAFFGQGTRLTVV.

The V call is TRBV10-3, the J call TRBJ2-2, with a possible D match to TRBD2 (5 bases). The germline CDR1 and CDR2 sequences are ENHRY and SYGVKD. There are 15 residues in the CDR3. Trimming cost V 3 bases and J 1 base, with 9 bases left between them. The CDR3 loop reads CAISDSSRNTGELFF. Written as DNA, the CDR3 is TGTGCCATCAGTGACTCTAGCCGGAACACCGGGGAGCTGTTTTTT.

The V gene is TRBV11-2, the J gene TRBJ1-5; no clear D gene. This CDR3 has 14 amino acids. Trimming removed 1 base from V and 11 bases from J, with 15 bases in between. In germline, CDR1 is SGHAT, CDR2 FQNNGV. CDR3 residues: CASSLATGRTAQHF. DNA of the CDR3: TGTGCCAGCAGCTTAGCCACGGGAAGAACCGCCCAGCATTTT.

This clone showed up just a few times. The gene calls are TRBV6-1 and TRBJ1-4, with unresolved D. Germline CDR1 and CDR2: MNHNS and SASEGT. This CDR3 has 13 residues. V lost 9 bases and J 7 bases, leaving 15 bases between the germline ends. Written as DNA, the CDR3 is TGTGCCAGTTCCCGTCAGGCAGGTGAAAAACTGTTTTTT. Protein product: CASSRQAGEKLFF.

The J gene is TRBJ1-5, the V gene TRBV4-2, with 11 nucleotides matching TRBD1. This CDR3 spans 19 amino acids. V was clipped by 0 bases and J by 5 bases; unmatched bases: 12. Germline V gene data show CDR1 as LGHNA and CDR2 as YNFKEQ. CDR3: CASSQEAGTGGRGDQPQHF. The DNA of the CDR3 is TGTGCCAGCAGCCAAGAAGCCGGGACAGGGGGAAGAGGGGATCAGCCCCAGCATTTT.

The chain uses TRBV2 and TRBJ1-5, with 7 bases identical to TRBD1. Germline V gives CDR1 SNHLY, CDR2 FYNNEI. The junction had 4 bases not matched to a gene; V was cut back by 5 bases and J by 0 bases. The CDR3 spans 15 residues. The CDR3 DNA reads as TGTGCCAGCAGTATAAGACAGGGTAGCAATCAGCCCCAGCATTTT. Its protein is CASSIRQGSNQPQHF.

The rearrangement joins TRBV5-1 to TRBJ1-1; D remains unclear. The germline V gene encodes CDR1 SGHRS and CDR2 YFSETQ. This CDR3 region has 14 residues. V was shortened by 4 bases and J by 5 bases, with 15 bases between the two germline ends. DNA for the CDR3: TGCGCCAGCAGCCTAGGCCGTCCGAGGACTGAAGCTTTCTTT. Translation: CASSLGRPRTEAFF.

The V gene is TRBV7-9, the J gene TRBJ1-1; TRBD1 matches 9 bases. The CDR3 contains 14 residues. The germline CDR1 and CDR2 sequences are SEHNR and FQNEAQ (reference sequence). V was clipped by 6 bases and J by 5 bases; unmatched bases: 7. CDR3 protein: CASRPDRGGTEAFF. CDR3 DNA sequence: TGTGCCAGCAGGCCCGACAGGGGGGGAACTGAAGCTTTCTTT.

V gene TRBV6-1 combines with J gene TRBJ2-7, with 7 bases aligning to TRBD2. The germline gives CDR1 MNHNS, CDR2 SASEGT. Losses at the gene ends were 3 bases for V and 0 bases for J; bases not matched to a gene: 5. The CDR3 is 15 residues long. In DNA, the CDR3 is TGTGCCAGCAGTGAGCAGGGAGGGTACTCCTACGAGCAGTACTTC. Protein: CASSEQGGYSYEQYF.

This chain uses TRBV9 with TRBJ2-7; possible D gene TRBD1, 6 bases. CDR3 length equals 16 residues. The V end was cut by 4 bases, the J end by 2 bases, with 19 bases between. Germline values: CDR1 SGDLS, CDR2 YYNGEE. The CDR3, as DNA: TGTGCCAGCAGCCCTTCTCAGGGGACCGGAACCTACGAGCAGTACTTC. Protein: CASSPSQGTGTYEQYF.

The rearrangement joins TRBV5-6 to TRBJ2-7; TRBD2 agrees at 8 bases. Germline trimming cut 3 bases from V and 3 bases from J; bases unmatched to any gene: 11. Germline lookup yields CDR1 SGHDT and CDR2 YYEEEE. CDR3 length: 16 residues. CDR3 amino acids: CASSSTIAGSVYEQYF. Here the CDR3 DNA reads TGTGCCAGCAGCTCTACGATAGCGGGGTCGGTCTACGAGCAGTACTTC.

The count of this clone is one. This chain connects TRBV18 to TRBJ1-4, with TRBD1 as a possible D gene (6 bases). This CDR3 region has 15 residues. CDR1 and CDR2 from the germline V gene are KGHSH and LQKENI. Trimming pared 5 bases from V and 0 bases from J, leaving 10 bases between. The DNA of the CDR3 is TGTGCCAGCTCAATGCGGACAGCAACTAATGAAAAACTGTTTTTT. It specifies CASSMRTATNEKLFF.

CDR3 nucleotides: TGCGCCAGCAGCCACCAAGACCGGGGGACTGAGCAGTTCTTC. Its translation: CASSHQDRGTEQFF. This chain links TRBV4-1 with TRBJ2-1; tentatively, D is TRBD2 (6 bases). This CDR3 contains 14 residues. Germline CDR1 is MGHRA and CDR2 is YSYEKL. V lost 3 bases to trimming and J lost 9 bases, with 15 bases between them.

The gene calls are TRBV5-1 and TRBJ1-1; TRBD1 aligns across 10 bases. V was clipped by 6 bases and J by 3 bases; unmatched bases: 17. There are 18 residues in the CDR3. Germline V lookup: CDR1 SGHRS, CDR2 YFSETQ. CDR3 in amino acids: CASIPGTGVMQGDTEAFF. The CDR3 nucleotides read TGCGCCAGCATCCCCGGGACAGGGGTCATGCAGGGGGACACTGAAGCTTTCTTT.

The V gene is TRBV7-2, the J gene TRBJ1-5, with D unresolved. V dropped 2 bases and J dropped 3 bases, with 11 bases sitting between them. Germline V lookup: CDR1 SGHTA, CDR2 FQGNSA. The CDR3 covers 15 residues. The CDR3 sequence is CASSLFITDNQPQHF. CDR3 bases: TGTGCCAGCAGCTTATTTATCACAGACAATCAGCCCCAGCATTTT.

The genes are TRBV4-1 and TRBJ2-3; maybe TRBD1 (5 bases). V lost 4 bases and J lost 6, with 23 bases in between. This CDR3 spans 17 amino acids. Germline V gene sequence: CDR1 MGHRA, CDR2 YSYEKL. The CDR3 coding sequence is TGCGCCAGCAGCCCACCGCGGCAGGGCAGTGAATCCGATACGCAGTATTTT. Residues: CASSPPRQGSESDTQYF.

This clone appeared once. This chain uses TRBV7-9 with TRBJ2-2, with 9 bases aligning to TRBD2. CDR3 length: 18 amino acids. V shed 5 bases and J 0 bases; nucleotides not matched to a gene: 10. Germline CDR1 SEHNR, CDR2 FQNEAQ (reference sequence). CDR3 loop: CASSPAGLAGPNTGELFF. The CDR3 nucleotides read TGTGCCAGCAGCCCGGCAGGGCTAGCGGGGCCGAACACCGGGGAGCTGTTTTTT.

The chain uses TRBV6-5 and TRBJ2-5; 9 bases line up with TRBD1. J was trimmed by 5 bases and V by 6 bases; bases with no gene match: 10. CDR3 size: 15 residues. Germline CDR1 and CDR2: MNHEY and SVGAGI. The CDR3 reads CASRYGQGTGETQYF. The CDR3 DNA reads as TGTGCCAGCAGATACGGACAGGGGACCGGGGAGACCCAGTACTTC.

The rearrangement joins TRBV13 to TRBJ2-5; 7 bases line up with TRBD1. In germline, CDR1 is PRHDT, CDR2 FYEKMQ (reference sequence). With V trimmed by 5 bases and J by 1 base, 1 base remained unmatched. The CDR3 has 13 amino acids. Here the CDR3 DNA reads TGTGCCAGCAGCCGACAGGGCCAAGAGACCCAGTACTTC. Translating it yields CASSRQGQETQYF.